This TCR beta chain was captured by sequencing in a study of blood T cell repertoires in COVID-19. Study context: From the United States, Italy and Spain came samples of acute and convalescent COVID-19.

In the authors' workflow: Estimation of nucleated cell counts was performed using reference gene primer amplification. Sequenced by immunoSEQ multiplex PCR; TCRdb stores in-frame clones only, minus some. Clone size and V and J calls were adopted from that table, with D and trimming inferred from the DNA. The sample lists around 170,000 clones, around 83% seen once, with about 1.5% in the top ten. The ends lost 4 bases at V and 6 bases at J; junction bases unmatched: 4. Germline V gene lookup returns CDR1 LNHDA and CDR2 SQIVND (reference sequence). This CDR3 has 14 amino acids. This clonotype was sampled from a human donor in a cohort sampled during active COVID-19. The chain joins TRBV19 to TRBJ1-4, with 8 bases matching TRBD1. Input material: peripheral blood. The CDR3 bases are TGTGCCAGTAGTACAGGGGGCGCCTATGAAAAACTGTTTTTT. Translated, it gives CASSTGGAYEKLFF.